This T cell receptor (beta chain) stems from a study of T cell responses to AZD1222 COVID-19 vaccine. Comment on this clone: The antigen is undetermined.

Study-wide results and limits: Vaccination with two AZD1222 doses was followed by a rise in Spike-specific TCR breadth and depth. Seropositive AZD1222 recipients at baseline numbered only 6 or 7.

This CDR3 contains 14 residues. Per germline, CDR1 SGHVS and CDR2 FNYEAQ. J lost 6 bases, V lost 1 base, and 3 bases had no gene match. Method: immunoSEQ multiplex PCR; TCRdb's copy keeps in-frame clones and lacks some. This sample has some 200,000 clones, with 91% found just once. The sequence came from an adult who received the AZD1222 COVID-19 vaccine. The sequencing used peripheral blood, collected 28 days after the second AZD1222 dose. The V and J genes are TRBV7-6 and TRBJ2-1, with TRBD2 matching 7 bases. This CDR3 is CASSLGGGPNEQFF. CDR3 nucleotide sequence: TGTGCCAGCAGCTTAGGGGGAGGGCCCAATGAGCAGTTCTTC.